One sample yielded the 7 T cell receptor beta chains listed below, sequenced in a study of radiotherapy plus CTLA-4 blockade in lung cancer. Some clones are missing from TCRdb's copy, which holds only in-frame ones; the method was immunoSEQ multiplex PCR. The sample lists around 99,000 clones, 88% occurring once. Sequencing used peripheral blood, obtained from a patient treated with radiotherapy plus ipilimumab. The origin of the receptors is a human donor with non-small cell lung cancer that progressed on radiotherapy plus ipilimumab.

The chain recombines TRBV28 with TRBJ2-1; no clear D. Germline V gene sequence: CDR1 MDHEN, CDR2 SYDVKM. The V gene lost 1 base and the J gene lost 2 bases, with 0 bases spanning the gap. The CDR3 loop spans 12 amino acids. The CDR3 protein is CASSLSYNEQFF. The CDR3 bases are TGTGCCAGCAGTTTATCCTACAATGAGCAGTTCTTC. The whole variable domain, remainder taken from reference TRBV28 and TRBJ2-1, is DVKVTQSSRYLVKRTGEKVFLECVQDMDHENMFWYRQDPGLGLRLIYFSYDVKMKEKGDIPEGYSVSREKKERFSLILESASTNQTSMYLCASSLSYNEQFFGPGTRLTVL.

The rearrangement joins TRBV7-8 to TRBJ2-1; 9 bases match TRBD2. This CDR3 is 15 amino acids long. In germline, CDR1 is SGHVS, CDR2 FQNEAQ. Trimming removed 3 bases from V and 5 bases from J; junction bases left unmatched: 5. CDR3 amino acids: CASSLRREGHNEQFF. The CDR3 bases are TGTGCCAGCAGCTTGAGGCGGGAGGGTCACAATGAGCAGTTCTTC.

This chain uses TRBV4-2 with TRBJ2-3; D unresolved. V was clipped by 1 base and J by 0 bases, with 8 bases between them. Germline values: CDR1 LGHNA, CDR2 YNFKEQ. The CDR3 runs to 15 residues. The chain's CDR3 is CASSQAPFSTDTQYF. In DNA, the CDR3 is TGTGCCAGCAGCCAAGCCCCCTTTAGCACAGATACGCAGTATTTT.

V and J are TRBV12-5 and TRBJ2-7; weak D call: TRBD2 (5 bases). V was shortened by 0 bases and J by 4 bases, with 10 bases between the two germline ends. Germline V gene data show CDR1 as LGHNT and CDR2 as FRNRAP. There are 14 residues in the CDR3. CDR3 amino acids: CASGLVRDSYEQYF. CDR3 in DNA: TGTGCTAGTGGTTTGGTACGGGATTCGTACGAGCAGTACTTC.

The CDR3 DNA follows: TGTGCCAGCAGTGCCGACGGGGGCAATCAGCCCCAGCATTTT. Translating gives CASSADGGNQPQHF. The gene calls are TRBV2 and TRBJ1-5; the D is unclear. The CDR3 is made up of 14 amino acids. V lost 4 bases and J 2 bases, leaving 9 bases between the germline ends. CDR1 and CDR2 (germline): SNHLY, FYNNEI.

The chain carries TRBV5-1 and TRBJ1-2; D might be TRBD1 (6 bases). CDR1 is SGHRS and CDR2 is YFSETQ in the germline V gene. Trimming cost V 3 bases and J 7 bases, with 22 bases left between them. The CDR3 covers 16 residues. CDR3 protein: CASSSGQNALWGGYTF. The CDR3 DNA reads as TGCGCCAGCAGCTCCGGACAGAATGCTCTATGGGGTGGCTACACCTTC. Using reference TRBV5-1 and TRBJ1-2 for the parts outside the CDR3, the full variable domain is KAGVTQTPRYLIKTRGQQVTLSCSPISGHRSVSWYQQTPGQGLQFLFEYFSETQRNKGNFPGRFSGRQFSNSRSEMNVSTLELGDSALYLCASSSGQNALWGGYTFGSGTRLTVV.

The chain employs TRBV6-1 and TRBJ2-3; unclear D gene. CDR3 length: 12 residues. Germline CDR1 is MNHNS and CDR2 is SASEGT. V was pared by 6 bases and J by 10 bases, with 14 bases between. The CDR3 region is CASRDGETAQYF. Here the CDR3 DNA reads TGTGCCAGCAGAGATGGGGAAACAGCGCAGTATTTT.